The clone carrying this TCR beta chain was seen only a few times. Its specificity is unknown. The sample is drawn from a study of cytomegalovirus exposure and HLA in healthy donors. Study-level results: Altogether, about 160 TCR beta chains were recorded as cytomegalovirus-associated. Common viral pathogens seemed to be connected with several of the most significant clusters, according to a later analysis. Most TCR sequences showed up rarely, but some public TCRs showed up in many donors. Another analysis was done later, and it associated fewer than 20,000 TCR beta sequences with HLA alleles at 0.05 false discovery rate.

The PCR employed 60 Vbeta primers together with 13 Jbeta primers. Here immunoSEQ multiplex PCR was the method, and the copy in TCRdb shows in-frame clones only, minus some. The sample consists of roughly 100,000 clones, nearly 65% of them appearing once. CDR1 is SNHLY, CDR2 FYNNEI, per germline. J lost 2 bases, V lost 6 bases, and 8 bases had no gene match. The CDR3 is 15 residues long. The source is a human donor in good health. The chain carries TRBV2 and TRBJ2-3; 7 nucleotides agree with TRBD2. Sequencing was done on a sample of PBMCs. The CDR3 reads CASRGPSGNTDTQYF. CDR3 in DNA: TGTGCCAGCAGGGGACCTAGCGGAAACACAGATACGCAGTATTTT.